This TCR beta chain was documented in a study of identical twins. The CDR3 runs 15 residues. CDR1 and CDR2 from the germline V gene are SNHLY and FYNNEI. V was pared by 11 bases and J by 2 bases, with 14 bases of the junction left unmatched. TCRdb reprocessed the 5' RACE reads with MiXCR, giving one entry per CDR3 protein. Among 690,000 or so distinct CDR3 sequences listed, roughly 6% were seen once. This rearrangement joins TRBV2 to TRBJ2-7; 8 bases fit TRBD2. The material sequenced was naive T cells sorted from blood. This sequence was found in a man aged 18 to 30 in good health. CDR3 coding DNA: TGTGCCGCCGGGAGGGAAGGGAGTGGGGCCTACGAGCAGTACTTC. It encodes CAAGREGSGAYEQYF.